One and the same sample provided the 14 T cell receptor beta chains below, sequenced in a study of early T cells in non-severe SARS-CoV-2 infection. MiXCR was run by TCRdb on the 5' RACE reads, yielding one entry per CDR3 protein. The table includes 36,000 or so distinct CDR3 sequences, around 4% detected once. Sequencing was carried out using whole blood. Every receptor here comes from an adult who was a healthcare worker with PCR-confirmed SARS-CoV-2 infection or an uninfected control (not recorded which).

This clonotype was counted many times. The J gene is TRBJ2-7, the V gene TRBV27; 7 bases fit TRBD1. J lost 3 bases, V lost 6 bases, and 8 bases had no gene match. CDR1 and CDR2 (germline): MNHEY, SMNVEV (reference sequence). The CDR3 totals 14 residues. This CDR3 reads CASRGRGQIYEQYF. The CDR3 DNA reads TGTGCCAGCAGGGGAAGGGGACAGATCTACGAGCAGTACTTC.

This clonotype was observed at least ten times. V usage is TRBV20-1 and J usage is TRBJ1-2; 7 positions agree with TRBD1. The germline gives CDR1 DFQATT, CDR2 SNEGSKA (reference sequence). V shed 0 bases, J shed 8 bases, and the junction held 9 bases outside the gene matches. The CDR3 has 14 residues. The CDR3 DNA reads TGCAGTGCTAGAGATGCCGGACAGGAGGGGGGCTACACCTTC. Encoded protein: CSARDAGQEGGYTF.

In this sample, this clonotype turned up many times. This chain uses TRBV7-2 with TRBJ2-3, with D maybe TRBD2 (5 bases). The ends were cut back, 7 bases at V and 6 bases at J, with 20 bases in the middle. Per the germline V gene, CDR1 is SGHTA and CDR2 is FQGNSA. CDR3 length: 15 amino acids. The DNA of the CDR3 is TGTGCCAGCAAGCCTATGTTGGCACCGGGGGATACGCAGTATTTT. It codes for CASKPMLAPGDTQYF.

This clonotype was detected many times. The rearrangement joins TRBV7-3 to TRBJ2-1; 9 nucleotides align to TRBD1. The CDR3 runs 15 residues. CDR1 and CDR2 from the germline V gene are SGHTA and FQGTGA. V lost 5 bases to trimming and J lost 9 bases; unmatched junction nucleotides: 11. CDR3 bases: TGTGCCAGCAGCCCCCCGGGACAGGGACAGGGTGAGCAGTTCTTC. Its translation is CASSPPGQGQGEQFF.

This clonotype has at least ten counts. J is TRBJ1-3 and V is TRBV14; tentative D call: TRBD1 (5 bases). This CDR3 contains 17 residues. Germline V gene lookup returns CDR1 SGHDN and CDR2 FVKESK. Trimming cost V 4 bases and J 2 bases, with 18 bases left between them. CDR3 region: CASSPGASPRPGNTIYF. The CDR3 DNA sequence: TGTGCCAGCAGCCCCGGGGCCAGTCCTCGCCCTGGAAACACCATATATTTT.

This clonotype was counted ten times or more. The chain joins TRBV6-2 or TRBV6-3 to TRBJ1-1; D gene unclear. The germline V gene has CDR1 MNHEY and CDR2 SVGEGT. V was clipped by 8 bases and J by 6 bases, with 13 bases between them. The CDR3 loop spans 12 amino acids. The CDR3 DNA follows: TGTGCCAGCGGTAGGCGGGAGGCTGAAGCTTTCTTT. Amino acid sequence: CASGRREAEAFF.

This clonotype was counted ten times or more. The chain couples TRBV9 to TRBJ2-1; 8 bases fit TRBD1. V lost 0 bases to trimming and J lost 2 bases; unmatched junction nucleotides: 16. The CDR3 has 20 amino acids. Per the germline V gene, CDR1 is SGDLS and CDR2 is YYNGEE. The CDR3: CASSVAGQVGRFSTYNEQFF. CDR3 DNA sequence: TGTGCCAGCAGCGTAGCGGGACAGGTAGGGAGATTTTCTACCTACAATGAGCAGTTCTTC. Looking up the rest from reference TRBV9 and TRBJ2-1 gives the full variable domain: DSGVTQTPKHLITATGQRVTLRCSPRSGDLSVYWYQQSLDQGLQFLIQYYNGEERAKGNILERFSAQQFPDLHSELNLSSLELGDSALYFCASSVAGQVGRFSTYNEQFFGPGTRLTVL.

A single count supports this clonotype. The chain recombines TRBV12-3 or TRBV12-4 with TRBJ2-2; tentatively, D is TRBD1 (5 bases). V was cut by 7 bases and J by 4 bases, with 10 bases left in between. CDR3 length: 13 residues. The CDR3 region is CASTRQSTGELFF. CDR3 bases: TGTGCCAGCACTCGACAGTCCACCGGGGAGCTGTTTTTT.

This clonotype was seen at least ten times. V is TRBV12-3 or TRBV12-4 and J is TRBJ2-1, with 14 bases identical to TRBD2. Trimming took 6 bases from V and 7 from J; bases not matched to a gene: 5. The CDR3 spans 15 residues. This CDR3 is CASRTSGGAGNEQFF. CDR3 DNA: TGTGCCAGCAGGACTAGCGGGGGGGCAGGGAATGAGCAGTTCTTC.

This clonotype was seen repeatedly, ten times or more. The chain uses TRBV2 and TRBJ1-6; weak D call: TRBD1 (6 bases). Trimming removed 6 bases from V and 8 bases from J, with 17 bases in between. Germline CDR1 is SNHLY and CDR2 is FYNNEI. CDR3 length: 15 amino acids. CDR3 protein: CASSRTDYEDSPLHF. The CDR3 DNA follows: TGTGCCAGCAGCCGGACAGATTATGAGGATTCACCCCTCCACTTT.

V usage is TRBV4-3 and J usage is TRBJ2-7; 9 bases map to TRBD2. CDR1 is LGHNA and CDR2 is YSLEER in the germline V gene. With 4 bases clipped from V and 2 bases from J, the junction kept 6 bases outside the gene matches. There are 15 residues in the CDR3. CDR3 nucleotide sequence: TGCGCCAGCAGCCTGGAGCTAGCGGGACCCTACGAGCAGTACTTC. It specifies CASSLELAGPYEQYF.

This clonotype was counted many times. The genes are TRBV7-3 and TRBJ2-7; D not certain. CDR1 and CDR2 (germline): SGHTA, FQGTGA. The V end was cut by 5 bases, the J end by 7 bases, with 15 bases between. The CDR3 loop spans 13 amino acids. CDR3 in amino acids: CASSATYLREQYF. The CDR3 DNA sequence: TGTGCCAGCAGCGCTACGTATCTAAGGGAGCAGTACTTC.

This clonotype was detected many times. V usage is TRBV5-1 and J usage is TRBJ2-7, with D maybe TRBD1 (7 bases). V was pared by 3 bases and J by 6 bases, with 16 bases between. This CDR3 contains 14 residues. The germline CDR1 and CDR2 sequences are SGHRS and YFSETQ. The CDR3 region is CASSWREAGGEQYF. In DNA, the CDR3 is TGCGCCAGCAGCTGGAGGGAGGCAGGGGGCGAGCAGTACTTC. Using reference TRBV5-1 and TRBJ2-7 for the parts outside the CDR3, the full variable domain is KAGVTQTPRYLIKTRGQQVTLSCSPISGHRSVSWYQQTPGQGLQFLFEYFSETQRNKGNFPGRFSGRQFSNSRSEMNVSTLELGDSALYLCASSWREAGGEQYFGPGTRLTVT.

This clonotype was seen ten or more times. The V and J genes are TRBV29-1 and TRBJ2-3, with D hard to call. Trimming cost V 1 base and J 1 base, with 9 bases left between them. CDR3 length: 14 residues. In germline, CDR1 is SQVTM, CDR2 ANQGSEA. This chain's CDR3 is CSVEVGDGTDTQYF. CDR3 bases: TGCAGCGTTGAAGTGGGTGATGGCACAGATACGCAGTATTTT.